This TCR beta chain was found in a study of blood T cell repertoires in COVID-19. Study overall: PBMCs, B-cell-depleted T cells, or T cells provided the cDNA or gDNA that made up the material.

The V and J ends lost 4 bases and 0 bases, in that order; junction bases with no gene match: 12. This CDR3 is 18 amino acids long. Per the germline V gene, CDR1 is MDHEN and CDR2 is SYDVKM. In the original workflow: Reference gene primer amplification gave estimated nucleated cell counts. Assay used: immunoSEQ multiplex PCR; TCRdb lists only in-frame clones, some missing. Clone size and V and J calls were adopted from that table, with D and trimming inferred from the DNA. The table includes fewer than 200,000 clones, about 93% detected once. The chain couples TRBV28 to TRBJ1-5; 7 bases are a match to TRBD1. This TCR derives from a woman aged 45-65 years with acute or convalescent COVID-19. The sequencing sample was made of peripheral blood. The CDR3 bases are TGTGCCAGCAGTTCCCCGCGTGGGACAGCTATTAGCAATCAGCCCCAGCATTTT. It is translated as CASSSPRGTAISNQPQHF.